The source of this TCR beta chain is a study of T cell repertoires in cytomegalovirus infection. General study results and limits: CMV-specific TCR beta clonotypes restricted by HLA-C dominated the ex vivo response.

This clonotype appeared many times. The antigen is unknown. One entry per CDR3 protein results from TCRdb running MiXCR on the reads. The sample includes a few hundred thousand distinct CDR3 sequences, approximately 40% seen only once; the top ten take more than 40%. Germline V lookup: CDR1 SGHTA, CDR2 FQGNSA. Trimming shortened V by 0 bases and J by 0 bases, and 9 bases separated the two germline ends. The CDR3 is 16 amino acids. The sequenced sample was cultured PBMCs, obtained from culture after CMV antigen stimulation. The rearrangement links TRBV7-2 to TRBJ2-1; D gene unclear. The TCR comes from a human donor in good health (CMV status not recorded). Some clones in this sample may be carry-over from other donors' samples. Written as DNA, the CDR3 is TGTGCCAGCAGCTTAGCGGGGAAGAGCTCCTACAATGAGCAGTTCTTC. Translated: CASSLAGKSSYNEQFF.